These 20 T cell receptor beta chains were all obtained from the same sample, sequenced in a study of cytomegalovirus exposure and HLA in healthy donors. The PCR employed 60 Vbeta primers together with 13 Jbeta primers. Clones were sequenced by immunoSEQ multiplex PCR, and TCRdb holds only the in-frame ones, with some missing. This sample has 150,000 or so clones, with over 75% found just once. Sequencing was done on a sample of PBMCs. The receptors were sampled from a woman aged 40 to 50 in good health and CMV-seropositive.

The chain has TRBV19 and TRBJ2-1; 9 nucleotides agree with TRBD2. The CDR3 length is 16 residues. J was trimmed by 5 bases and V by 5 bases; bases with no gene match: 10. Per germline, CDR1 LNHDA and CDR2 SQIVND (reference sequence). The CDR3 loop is CASSQMGLANHNEQFF. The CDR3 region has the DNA TGTGCCAGTAGTCAAATGGGACTAGCTAATCACAATGAGCAGTTCTTC.

This CDR3 is CASSLSTNYGYTF. In DNA, the CDR3 is TGTGCCAGCAGCTTATCAACAAACTATGGCTACACCTTC. The chain employs TRBV11-3 and TRBJ1-2, with D uncertain. The V end was cut by 2 bases, the J end by 2 bases, with 6 bases between. Germline V gene lookup returns CDR1 SGHNT and CDR2 YENEEA. The CDR3 runs to 13 residues.

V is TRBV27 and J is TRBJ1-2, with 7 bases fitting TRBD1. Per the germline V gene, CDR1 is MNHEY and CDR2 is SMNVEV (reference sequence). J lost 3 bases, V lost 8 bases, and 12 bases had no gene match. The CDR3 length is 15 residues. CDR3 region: CASWGQKGVDYGYTF. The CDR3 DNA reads TGTGCCAGCTGGGGACAGAAGGGTGTGGACTATGGCTACACCTTC.

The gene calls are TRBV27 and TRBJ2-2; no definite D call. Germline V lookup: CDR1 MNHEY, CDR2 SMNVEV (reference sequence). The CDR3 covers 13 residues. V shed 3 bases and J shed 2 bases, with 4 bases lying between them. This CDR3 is CASSFLNTGELFF. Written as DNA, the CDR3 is TGTGCCAGCAGTTTCCTAAACACCGGGGAGCTGTTTTTT.

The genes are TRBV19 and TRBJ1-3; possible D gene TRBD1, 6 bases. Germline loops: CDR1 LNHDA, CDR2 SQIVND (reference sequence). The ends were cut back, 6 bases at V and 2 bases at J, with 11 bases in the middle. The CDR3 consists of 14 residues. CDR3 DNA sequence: TGTGCCAGTAGGCTACAGGGTACTGGAAACACCATATATTTT. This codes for CASRLQGTGNTIYF. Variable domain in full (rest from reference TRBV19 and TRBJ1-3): DGGITQSPKYLFRKEGQNVTLSCEQNLNHDAMYWYRQDPGQGLRLIYYSQIVNDFQKGDIAEGYSVSREKKESFPLTVTSAQKNPTAFYLCASRLQGTGNTIYFGEGSWLTVV.

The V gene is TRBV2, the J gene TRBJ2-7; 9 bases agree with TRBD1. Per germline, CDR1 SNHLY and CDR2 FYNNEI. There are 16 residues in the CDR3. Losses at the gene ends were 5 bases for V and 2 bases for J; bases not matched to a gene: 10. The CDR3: CASSRPGQGIPYEQYF. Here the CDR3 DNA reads TGTGCCAGCAGTCGACCGGGACAGGGTATCCCCTACGAGCAGTACTTC.

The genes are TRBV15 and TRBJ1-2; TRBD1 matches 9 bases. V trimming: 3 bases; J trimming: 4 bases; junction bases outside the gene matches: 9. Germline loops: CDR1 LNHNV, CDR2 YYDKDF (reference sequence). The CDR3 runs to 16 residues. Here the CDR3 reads CATSSDRDRVSYGYTF. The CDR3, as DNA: TGTGCCACCAGCAGCGACCGGGACAGGGTTAGCTATGGCTACACCTTC.

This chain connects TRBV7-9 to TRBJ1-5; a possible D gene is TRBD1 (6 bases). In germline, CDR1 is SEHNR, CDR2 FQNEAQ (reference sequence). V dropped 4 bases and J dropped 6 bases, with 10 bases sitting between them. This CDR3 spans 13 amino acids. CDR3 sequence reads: CASSSGGGQPQHF. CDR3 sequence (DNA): TGTGCCAGCAGCTCGGGGGGCGGTCAGCCCCAGCATTTT.

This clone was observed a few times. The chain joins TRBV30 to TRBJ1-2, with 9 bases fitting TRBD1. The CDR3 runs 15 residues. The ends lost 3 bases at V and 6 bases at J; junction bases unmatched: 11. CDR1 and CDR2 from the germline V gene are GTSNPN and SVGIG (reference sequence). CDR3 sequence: CAWSFRDRVKDGYTF. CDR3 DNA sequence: TGTGCCTGGAGCTTCCGGGACAGGGTAAAGGATGGCTACACCTTC.

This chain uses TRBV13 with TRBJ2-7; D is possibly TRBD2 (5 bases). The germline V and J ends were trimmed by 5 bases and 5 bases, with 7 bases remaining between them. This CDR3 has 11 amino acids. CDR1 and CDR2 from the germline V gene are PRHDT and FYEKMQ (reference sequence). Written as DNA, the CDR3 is TGTGCCAGCAGCGGTAGCGACGAGCAGTACTTC. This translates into CASSGSDEQYF. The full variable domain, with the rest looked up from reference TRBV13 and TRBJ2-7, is AAGVIQSPRHLIKEKRETATLKCYPIPRHDTVYWYQQGPGQDPQFLISFYEKMQSDKGSIPDRFSAQQFSDYHSELNMSSLELGDSALYFCASSGSDEQYFGPGTRLTVT.

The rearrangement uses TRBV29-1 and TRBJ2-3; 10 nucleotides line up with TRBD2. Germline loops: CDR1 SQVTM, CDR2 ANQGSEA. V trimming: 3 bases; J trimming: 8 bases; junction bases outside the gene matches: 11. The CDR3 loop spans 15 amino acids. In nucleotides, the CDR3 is TGCAGCGTTGAGGCTAGCGGGAGTATAGGTGGTACGCAGTATTTT. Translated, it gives CSVEASGSIGGTQYF.

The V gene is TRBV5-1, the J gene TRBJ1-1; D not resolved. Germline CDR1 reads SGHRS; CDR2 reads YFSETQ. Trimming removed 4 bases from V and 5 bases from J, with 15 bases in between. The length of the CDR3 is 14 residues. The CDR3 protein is CASSAGGLITEAFF. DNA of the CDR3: TGCGCCAGCAGCGCGGGAGGGCTGATAACTGAAGCTTTCTTT.

This chain's CDR3 is CASSVDPDRNRELFF. CDR3 DNA sequence: TGTGCCAGCAGCGTAGATCCCGACAGGAACAGGGAGCTGTTTTTT. The genes are TRBV9 and TRBJ2-2, with D perhaps matching TRBD1 (6 bases). CDR1 and CDR2 (germline): SGDLS, YYNGEE. CDR3 length: 15 residues. V dropped 0 bases and J dropped 9 bases, with 15 bases sitting between them.

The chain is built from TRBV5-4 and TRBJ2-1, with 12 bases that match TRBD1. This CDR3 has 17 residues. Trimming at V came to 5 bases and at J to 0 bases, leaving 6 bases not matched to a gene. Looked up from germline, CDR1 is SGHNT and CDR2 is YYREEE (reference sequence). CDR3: CASRIWDRGLSYNEQFF. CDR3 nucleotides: TGTGCCAGCAGAATTTGGGACAGGGGGCTCTCCTACAATGAGCAGTTCTTC.

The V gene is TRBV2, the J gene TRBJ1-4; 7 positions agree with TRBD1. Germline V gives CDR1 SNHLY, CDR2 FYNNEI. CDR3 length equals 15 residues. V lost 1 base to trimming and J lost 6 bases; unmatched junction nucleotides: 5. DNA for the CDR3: TGTGCCAGCAGTGAAGGGACAGGATTCTATGAAAAACTGTTTTTT. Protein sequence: CASSEGTGFYEKLFF.

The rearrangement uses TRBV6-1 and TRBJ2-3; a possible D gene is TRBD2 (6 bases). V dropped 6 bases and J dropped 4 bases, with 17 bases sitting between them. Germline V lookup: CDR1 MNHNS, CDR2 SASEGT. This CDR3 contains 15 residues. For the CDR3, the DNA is TGTGCCAGCAGGATGACTAGTACTTTTGCAGATACGCAGTATTTT. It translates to CASRMTSTFADTQYF.

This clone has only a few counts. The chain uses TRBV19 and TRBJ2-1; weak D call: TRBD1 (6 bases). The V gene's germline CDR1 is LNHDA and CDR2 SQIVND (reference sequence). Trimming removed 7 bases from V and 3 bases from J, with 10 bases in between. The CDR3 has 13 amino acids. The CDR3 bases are TGTGCCAGTAAGAAGGACAGCTACAATGAGCAGTTCTTC. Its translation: CASKKDSYNEQFF.

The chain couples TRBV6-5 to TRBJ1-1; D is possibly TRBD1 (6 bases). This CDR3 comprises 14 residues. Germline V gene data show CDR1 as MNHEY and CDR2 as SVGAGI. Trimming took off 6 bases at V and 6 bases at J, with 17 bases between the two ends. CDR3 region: CASRARGRGAEAFF. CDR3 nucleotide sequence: TGTGCCAGCAGGGCCCGGGGGCGGGGGGCTGAAGCTTTCTTT.

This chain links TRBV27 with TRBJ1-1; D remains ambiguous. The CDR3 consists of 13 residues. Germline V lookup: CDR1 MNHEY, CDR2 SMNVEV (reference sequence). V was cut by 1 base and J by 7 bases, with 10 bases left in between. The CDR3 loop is CASSLWVSGEAFF. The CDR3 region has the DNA TGTGCCAGCAGTTTATGGGTCTCGGGTGAAGCTTTCTTT.

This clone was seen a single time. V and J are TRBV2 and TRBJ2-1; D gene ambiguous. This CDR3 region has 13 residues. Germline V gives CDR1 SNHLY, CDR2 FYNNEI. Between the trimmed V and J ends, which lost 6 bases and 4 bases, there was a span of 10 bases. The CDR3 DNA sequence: TGTGCCAGCAGCGTAGAGATTTACAATGAGCAGTTCTTC. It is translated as CASSVEIYNEQFF.